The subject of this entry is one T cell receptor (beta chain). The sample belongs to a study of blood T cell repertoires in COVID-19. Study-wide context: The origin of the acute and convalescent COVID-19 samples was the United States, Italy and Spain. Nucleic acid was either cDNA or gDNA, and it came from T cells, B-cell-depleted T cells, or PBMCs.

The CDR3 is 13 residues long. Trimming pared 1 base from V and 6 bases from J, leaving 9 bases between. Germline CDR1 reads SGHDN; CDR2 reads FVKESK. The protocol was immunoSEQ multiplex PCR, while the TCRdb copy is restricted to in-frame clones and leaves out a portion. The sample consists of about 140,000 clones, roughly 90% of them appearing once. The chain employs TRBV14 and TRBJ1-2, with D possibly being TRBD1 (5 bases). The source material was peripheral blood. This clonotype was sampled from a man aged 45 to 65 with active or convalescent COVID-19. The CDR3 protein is CASSQVGRDGYTF. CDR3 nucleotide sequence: TGTGCCAGCAGCCAAGTGGGGCGCGATGGCTACACCTTC.